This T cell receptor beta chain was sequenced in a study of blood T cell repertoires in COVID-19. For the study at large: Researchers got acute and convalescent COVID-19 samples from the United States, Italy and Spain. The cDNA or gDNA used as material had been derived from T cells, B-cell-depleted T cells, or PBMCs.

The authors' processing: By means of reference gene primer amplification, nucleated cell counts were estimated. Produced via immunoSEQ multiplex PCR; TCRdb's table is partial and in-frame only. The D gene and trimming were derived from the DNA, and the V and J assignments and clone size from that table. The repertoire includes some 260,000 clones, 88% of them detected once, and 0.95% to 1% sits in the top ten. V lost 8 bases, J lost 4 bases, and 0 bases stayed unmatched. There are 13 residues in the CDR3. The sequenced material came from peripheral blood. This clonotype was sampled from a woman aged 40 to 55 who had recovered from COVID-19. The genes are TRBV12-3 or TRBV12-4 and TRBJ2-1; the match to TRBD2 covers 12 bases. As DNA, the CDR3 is TGTGCCAGCGGGACTAGCGGGTACAATGAGCAGTTCTTC. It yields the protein CASGTSGYNEQFF.